This record concerns one T cell receptor (beta chain) sequence. Its cognate antigen has yet to be identified. Base-call qualities are not available, and no considerably larger clone is one nucleotide away. The data originate from a study of blood T cell repertoires in COVID-19 (dated by TCRdb to the early 2020s). Regarding the research as a whole: Collaborator samples came from the United States, Italy and Spain and covered acute and convalescent phases of COVID-19. A de-identified subject ID, COVID-19 status, age in years and sex were almost always included in the sample metadata. The dataset comprised deeply sampled blood TCRbeta repertoires from subjects exposed to, actively infected with, or recovered from COVID-19. The material from the prospective study consisted of cDNA or gDNA derived from T cells, B-cell-depleted T cells, or PBMCs. Where HLA class I and class II types were available, the types were taken from metadata supplied by the sample provider, not from assay-based typing. The repertoires were made available in a free public database intended to serve as a resource for research on the immune response to SARS-CoV-2. Samples came from the ongoing ImmuneRACE study (first 160 participants) plus 1,254 subjects from 6 global collaborators. Results and caveats for the whole study, not just this receptor: Clinical and demographic metadata were provided uncurated, with the amount varying by source and participant.

In the prospective study, participants were about 18 to 100 years old, resided in approximately 25 geographic areas of the United States, and were enrolled through a virtual design. Cohort assignment in the prospective study relied on participant-reported clinical history from a screening survey and a study questionnaire. Recovered participants in ImmuneRACE Cohort 3 were defined as having two consecutive negative NP/OP PCR tests, clearance from a healthcare professional, or resolution of symptoms. In the prospective study, whole blood, serum and a nasopharyngeal or oropharyngeal swab were collected from each participant by mobile phlebotomists. Prospective study participants could optionally give additional blood draws and questionnaires over a roughly two-month period. Before DNA extraction, prospective study blood samples were shipped either frozen or at room temperature. TCRbeta CDR3 regions were amplified from genomic DNA using the immunoSEQ Assay, a bias-controlled multiplex PCR. The paper's processing steps were these. Nucleated cell counts per sample were estimated from amplification of reference gene primers within the assay. To quantify the absolute abundance of each unique TCRbeta CDR3 rearrangement, sequence reads were collapsed and filtered. For each sample, productive Simpson clonality was calculated as the square root of Simpson's diversity index over productive rearrangements. Here the immuneACCESS table is served through TCRdb, limited to in-frame sequences with V and J called. Missing clones are a known gap in these copies; in checked studies unresolved V genes cover under half, and the rest lacks a known reason. The V and J calls and clone size were taken over from that table, and D and trimming were inferred from the DNA. The sample records about 270,000 clones, around 90% of which are singletons. Under 3.5% of the sample is held by the ten biggest clonotypes.

The CDR3 runs 16 amino acids, cysteine and phenylalanine included. Only CDR3 DNA remains: 48 bases, in frame from the first base. V trim: 7 bases; J trim: 0 bases; unmatched bases: 7. According to the germline V gene, CDR1 reads SGHAT and CDR2 reads FQNNGV. The chain was built from TRBV11-2 and TRBJ2-1; TRBD1 lines up with 9 middle nucleotides. The source of this sequence is a woman in her forties or fifties who had recovered from COVID-19. The sequenced material came from PBMCs or T cells enriched from blood (not recorded which). The sequenced DNA is TGTGCCAGCACCAGGACAGGGGTGAGCTCCTACAATGAGCAGTTCTTC. The resulting protein is CASTRTGVSSYNEQFF.